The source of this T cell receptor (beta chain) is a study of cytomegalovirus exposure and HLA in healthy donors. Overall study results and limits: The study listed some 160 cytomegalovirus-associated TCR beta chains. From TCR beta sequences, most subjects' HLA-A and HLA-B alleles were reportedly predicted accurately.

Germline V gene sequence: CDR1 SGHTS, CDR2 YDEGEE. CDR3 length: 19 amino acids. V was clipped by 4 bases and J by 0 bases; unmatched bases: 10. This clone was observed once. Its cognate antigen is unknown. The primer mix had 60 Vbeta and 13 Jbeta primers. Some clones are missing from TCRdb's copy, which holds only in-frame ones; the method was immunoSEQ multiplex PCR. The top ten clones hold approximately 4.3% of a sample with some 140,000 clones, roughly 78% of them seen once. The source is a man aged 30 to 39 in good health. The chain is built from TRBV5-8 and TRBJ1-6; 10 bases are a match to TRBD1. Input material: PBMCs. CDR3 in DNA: TGTGCCAGCAGCGGGGGACAGGGGATGAGGGGCTCCTATAATTCACCCCTCCACTTT. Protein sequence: CASSGGQGMRGSYNSPLHF.